The 5 T cell receptor beta chains in this list originate from one sample, sequenced in a study of control samples from healthy donors and cancer patients. Using immunoSEQ multiplex PCR, the repertoire was profiled, and TCRdb retains in-frame clones only, with some absent. The top ten clones hold around 0.92% of a sample with tens of thousands of clones, roughly 90% of them seen once. The sample consisted of blood. These receptors were obtained from a woman in her twenties or thirties in good health.

This chain connects TRBV19 to TRBJ1-5, with D possibly matching TRBD1 (5 bases). The CDR3 has 11 residues. Trimming removed 8 bases from V and 8 bases from J, with 10 bases in between. Germline CDR1 is LNHDA and CDR2 is SQIVND (reference sequence). The CDR3 DNA sequence: TGTGCCAGTCACCAGGGTGAGCCCCAGCATTTT. Its protein product is CASHQGEPQHF.

This clone was seen once. This chain uses TRBV3-1 (or the pseudogene TRBV3-2) with TRBJ1-2; D remains ambiguous. Germline V gene lookup returns CDR1 LGHDT and CDR2 YNNKEL (reference sequence). The V gene lost 3 bases and the J gene lost 4 bases, with 18 bases spanning the gap. The CDR3 extends over 16 amino acids. The CDR3: CASSHSSLRVSYGYTF. The CDR3 DNA reads as TGTGCCAGCAGCCATAGTAGTCTTAGGGTCTCCTATGGCTACACCTTC.

V is TRBV29-1 and J is TRBJ1-2; 11 bases line up with TRBD1. Germline V CDR1 and CDR2: SQVTM, ANQGSEA. The CDR3 is 13 amino acids. The J segment lost 5 bases and the V segment lost 5 bases, leaving 4 bases of the junction unmatched. The CDR3 sequence is CSVWTGGEYGYTF. DNA for the CDR3: TGCAGCGTTTGGACAGGGGGCGAGTATGGCTACACCTTC.

V and J are TRBV2 and TRBJ2-5, with 11 bases fitting TRBD2. Germline-derived CDR1 and CDR2 are SNHLY and FYNNEI. The CDR3 has 19 residues. V lost 4 bases and J lost 1; bases outside the gene matches: 14. CDR3 nucleotide sequence: TGTGCCAGCAGTGGGAGAGGAGGGAGACTAGCGGGGACCCAAGAGACCCAGTACTTC. It codes for CASSGRGGRLAGTQETQYF.

This clone occurred once. V and J are TRBV30 and TRBJ1-1, with D possibly TRBD1 on 5 matching bases. This CDR3 comprises 11 residues. Germline V gives CDR1 GTSNPN, CDR2 SVGIG (reference sequence). Trimming stripped 6 bases from V and 12 bases from J, with 17 bases between. The CDR3 loop reads CACQNGREPFF. The DNA for the CDR3 is TGTGCCTGCCAGAACGGCAGGGAGCCTTTCTTT.